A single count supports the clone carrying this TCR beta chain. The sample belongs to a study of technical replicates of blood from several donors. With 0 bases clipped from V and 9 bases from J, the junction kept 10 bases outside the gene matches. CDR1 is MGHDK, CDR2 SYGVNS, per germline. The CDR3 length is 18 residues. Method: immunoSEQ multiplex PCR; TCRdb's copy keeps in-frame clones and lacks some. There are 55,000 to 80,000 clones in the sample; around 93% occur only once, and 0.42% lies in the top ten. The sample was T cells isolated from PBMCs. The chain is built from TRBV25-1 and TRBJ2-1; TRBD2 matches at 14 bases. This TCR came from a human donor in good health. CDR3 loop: CASSEYIGTSGRLGEQFF. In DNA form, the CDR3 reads TGTGCCAGCAGTGAATATATTGGGACTAGCGGGAGACTTGGTGAGCAGTTCTTC.